These T cell receptor beta chains were read from a single sample in a study of T cells in Graves' hyperthyroidism and ophthalmopathy. TCRdb fed the multiplex PCR reads into MiXCR, producing one record per CDR3 protein. This table holds hundreds of thousands of distinct CDR3 sequences, about a sixth found once. The specimen was blood. These receptors were obtained from a young woman with Graves' ophthalmopathy. Each CDR3 is given with its conserved first and last residue. The D gene is left open where the match is weak. The size entry is marked missing in some rows and otherwise reads once, few, many or a size class.

V: TRBV6-1; D: TRBD2; J: TRBJ2-5; size: many; CDR3: CASRTLAGGGETQYF; DNA: TGTGCCAGCAGGACACTAGCGGGAGGTGGGGAGACCCAGTACTTC
V: TRBV15; D: .; J: TRBJ2-1; size: many; CDR3: CATSERTDSNEQFF; DNA: TGTGCCACCAGCGAAAGGACAGATAGCAATGAGCAGTTCTTC
V: TRBV30; D: .; J: TRBJ2-7; size: many; CDR3: CAWADTPVYEQYF; DNA: TGTGCCTGGGCAGACACCCCGGTCTACGAGCAGTACTTC
V: TRBV28; D: TRBD2; J: TRBJ2-2; size: .; CDR3: CASSYPGGRNTGELFF; DNA: TGTGCCAGCAGTTACCCGGGAGGGCGGAACACCGGGGAGCTGTTTTTT
V: TRBV4-3; D: .; J: TRBJ2-7; size: many; CDR3: CASSQDLRSYEQYF; DNA: TGCGCCAGCAGCCAAGATCTGCGTTCCTACGAGCAGTACTTC
V: TRBV12-3/TRBV12-4; D: .; J: TRBJ1-2; size: many; CDR3: CASSLGTNYGYTF; DNA: TGTGCCAGCTCACTGGGAACCAATTATGGCTACACCTTC
V: TRBV28; D: .; J: TRBJ2-2; size: many; CDR3: CASSLYSGHGELFF; DNA: TGTGCCAGCAGTTTATATTCTGGCCACGGGGAGCTGTTTTTT
V: TRBV27; D: .; J: TRBJ2-1; size: many; CDR3: CASSPRGTPYSYNEQFF; DNA: TGTGCCAGCAGTCCACGCGGGACACCTTACTCCTACAATGAGCAGTTCTTC
V: TRBV28; D: .; J: TRBJ2-1; size: many; CDR3: CASSSRQGKNEQFF; DNA: TGTGCCAGCAGTTCCCGCCAGGGAAAGAATGAGCAGTTCTTC
V: TRBV5-1; D: .; J: TRBJ1-4; size: many; CDR3: CASSLGYQGANEKLFF; DNA: TGCGCCAGCAGCTTGGGATACCAGGGAGCGAATGAAAAACTGTTTTTT
V: TRBV24-1; D: .; J: TRBJ2-7; size: many; CDR3: CATRLHRDRSYEQYF; DNA: TGTGCCACCAGGCTCCACAGGGATCGATCCTACGAGCAGTACTTC